Detailed here is one TCR beta chain. Its specificity is not known. These data come from a study of vaccination effects on CD4 cells after COVID-19. About the study: Samples collected post-vaccine were obtained a median of 72 days after the second dose.

ViraFEST assay sequencing came after antigen-specific CD4+ T cells were expanded with viral peptide pools. Culture lasted about 11 days before CD4+ T cell isolation. Either the mRNA-1273 or the BNT162b2 vaccine was given to participants as two doses. Nucleocapsid antibody tests were negative, and the vaccine recipients had no prior SARS-CoV-2 infection. Using immunoSEQ multiplex PCR, the repertoire was profiled, and TCRdb retains in-frame clones only, with some absent. The sample includes tens of thousands of clones, 76% of them seen just once. This sequence was found in a human donor who received a COVID-19 vaccine. The sample consisted of CD4+ T cells from PBMCs cultured with HCoV-OC43 spike peptides, taken after COVID-19 vaccination. Indicated subset: HCoV-OC43 spike overlapping peptide pool stimulation.

The CDR3 nucleotides read TGTGCCAGCAGTTACAGAGGTGGAACTGAAGCTTTCTTT. Its protein is CASSYRGGTEAFF. The chain employs TRBV6-5 and TRBJ1-1; no clear D. Trimming stripped 2 bases from V and 5 bases from J, with 9 bases between. Germline lookup yields CDR1 MNHEY and CDR2 SVGAGI. The CDR3 has 13 residues.